This is a list of T cell receptor beta chains from one sample in a study of blood T cell repertoires in COVID-19. Sequencing was performed with immunoSEQ multiplex PCR; in TCRdb, only in-frame clones are kept and a portion is missing. There are hundreds of thousands of clones in the sample; around 86% occur only once, and roughly 1.4% lies in the top ten. Sequences were obtained from peripheral blood. The receptors were gathered from a woman in her twenties or thirties with active or convalescent COVID-19. Each CDR3 is given with its conserved first and last residue. D genes are given only for firm matches. Size values are once, few and many counts, or a class for expanded clones, and some rows have none.

CDR3nt: TGCGCCAGCAGCTTGTCTACTAGCGGGAGTACCGGGGAGCTGTTTTTT; CDR3aa: CASSLSTSGSTGELFF; d_gene: TRBD2; v_gene: TRBV5-1; j_gene: TRBJ2-2; abundance: .
CDR3nt: TGTGCCTGGAGTTTATCCAATTCACCCCTCCACTTT; CDR3aa: CAWSLSNSPLHF; d_gene: .; v_gene: TRBV30; j_gene: TRBJ1-6; abundance: .
CDR3nt: TGTGCCAGCAGCTTAGCCTCAGCGGGGGGGCCAGATACGCAGTATTTT; CDR3aa: CASSLASAGGPDTQYF; d_gene: TRBD2; v_gene: TRBV7-2; j_gene: TRBJ2-3; abundance: .
CDR3nt: TGTGCCAGCAGCCATTCGACAGGGTTCTATGGCTACACCTTC; CDR3aa: CASSHSTGFYGYTF; d_gene: TRBD1; v_gene: TRBV7-8; j_gene: TRBJ1-2; abundance: few
CDR3nt: TGTGCCAGTAGTATAGGGCGGACAGGGTCCTACGAGCAGTACTTC; CDR3aa: CASSIGRTGSYEQYF; d_gene: TRBD1; v_gene: TRBV19; j_gene: TRBJ2-7; abundance: .
CDR3nt: TGTGCCAGCCAGGGGAGCACAGATACGCAGTATTTT; CDR3aa: CASQGSTDTQYF; d_gene: .; v_gene: TRBV9; j_gene: TRBJ2-3; abundance: once
CDR3nt: TGCGCCAGCAGCTCGGAGCCGGGGGCTGGAAACACCATATATTTT; CDR3aa: CASSSEPGAGNTIYF; d_gene: .; v_gene: TRBV5-1; j_gene: TRBJ1-3; abundance: .
CDR3nt: TGCGCCAGCAGCCAACCCGACCGGAGCGGCTACACCTTC; CDR3aa: CASSQPDRSGYTF; d_gene: .; v_gene: TRBV4-1; j_gene: TRBJ1-2; abundance: .
CDR3nt: TGTGCCAGTAGTAAGGAGGGGTTAGAGGATCAGCCCCAGCATTTT; CDR3aa: CASSKEGLEDQPQHF; d_gene: .; v_gene: TRBV19; j_gene: TRBJ1-5; abundance: .
CDR3nt: TGTGCCAGCAGTGAAAGGATTAGCGGGGGGCCTTTGGAGTACTTC; CDR3aa: CASSERISGGPLEYF; d_gene: TRBD2; v_gene: TRBV6-1; j_gene: TRBJ2-4; abundance: .
CDR3nt: TGTGCCAGTAGCGACAGGGGATCCTATAATTCACCCCTCCACTTT; CDR3aa: CASSDRGSYNSPLHF; d_gene: TRBD1; v_gene: TRBV19; j_gene: TRBJ1-6; abundance: .
CDR3nt: TGTGCCAGCAGACTAGCGGGAGTACCCGAGCAGTACTTC; CDR3aa: CASRLAGVPEQYF; d_gene: TRBD2; v_gene: TRBV6-5; j_gene: TRBJ2-7; abundance: .
CDR3nt: TGTGCCAGCAGTGGAGATTCTGAAGCTTTCTTT; CDR3aa: CASSGDSEAFF; d_gene: .; v_gene: TRBV2; j_gene: TRBJ1-1; abundance: .
CDR3nt: TGTGCCTACAAGTCAGGAAACCTATATGAAGCTTTCTTT; CDR3aa: CAYKSGNLYEAFF; d_gene: .; v_gene: TRBV30; j_gene: TRBJ1-1; abundance: .
CDR3nt: TGTGCCAGCAGCCCGGACAGGGGGGTGAACTATGGCTACACCTTC; CDR3aa: CASSPDRGVNYGYTF; d_gene: TRBD1; v_gene: TRBV7-8; j_gene: TRBJ1-2; abundance: .
CDR3nt: TGTGCCAGCAGCCCTGGGACTAGCGGGGACTACGAGCAGTACTTC; CDR3aa: CASSPGTSGDYEQYF; d_gene: TRBD2; v_gene: TRBV4-2; j_gene: TRBJ2-7; abundance: .
CDR3nt: TGTGCCAGCAGTTTATCATCAGCGGGGTTCGCAGATACGCAGTATTTT; CDR3aa: CASSLSSAGFADTQYF; d_gene: TRBD2; v_gene: TRBV27; j_gene: TRBJ2-3; abundance: .
CDR3nt: TGTGCCAGCAGGCACTCTGGGGCCAACGTCCTGACTTTC; CDR3aa: CASRHSGANVLTF; d_gene: .; v_gene: TRBV19; j_gene: TRBJ2-6; abundance: .
CDR3nt: TGTGCCAGCACTGGGAATACGTTGGGGGCACATACGCAGTATTTT; CDR3aa: CASTGNTLGAHTQYF; d_gene: .; v_gene: TRBV6-5; j_gene: TRBJ2-3; abundance: .
CDR3nt: TGTGCCTGGAGTGTACGGTCGCGGGATAGCACAGATACGCAGTATTTT; CDR3aa: CAWSVRSRDSTDTQYF; d_gene: .; v_gene: TRBV30; j_gene: TRBJ2-3; abundance: .
CDR3nt: TGTGCCAGCAGCCAAAGCGTCAACGAGCAGTACTTC; CDR3aa: CASSQSVNEQYF; d_gene: .; v_gene: TRBV3-1/TRBV3-2; j_gene: TRBJ2-7; abundance: .
CDR3nt: TGTGCCATCAGTGAGGGACAGGGGAACTATGGCTACACCTTC; CDR3aa: CAISEGQGNYGYTF; d_gene: TRBD1; v_gene: TRBV10-3; j_gene: TRBJ1-2; abundance: once